This TCR beta chain was captured by sequencing in a study of blood T cell repertoires in COVID-19. Whole-study context: Samples of COVID-19 (acute and convalescent) were obtained from the United States, Italy and Spain. Nucleic acid was either cDNA or gDNA, and it came from T cells, B-cell-depleted T cells, or PBMCs.

Germline values: CDR1 LGHDT, CDR2 YNNKEL (reference sequence). The ends were cut back, 0 bases at V and 5 bases at J, with 10 bases in the middle. CDR3 length: 14 amino acids. In the original analysis: Cell counts per sample came from amplifying reference gene primers. Profiled with immunoSEQ multiplex PCR; TCRdb holds only in-frame clones, not every one. D and trimming were read from the DNA, whereas the V and J calls and clone size are those reported in that table. The sample has about 210,000 clones; approximately 84% are singletons. This chain connects TRBV3-1 (or the pseudogene TRBV3-2) to TRBJ2-5; tentative D call: TRBD2 (6 bases). Sequencing used peripheral blood. This clonotype was obtained from a woman aged 45-65 years with active or convalescent COVID-19. The DNA of the CDR3 is TGTGCCAGCAGCCAAGAGGGGGGAAGTGAGACCCAGTACTTC. Translation gives CASSQEGGSETQYF.